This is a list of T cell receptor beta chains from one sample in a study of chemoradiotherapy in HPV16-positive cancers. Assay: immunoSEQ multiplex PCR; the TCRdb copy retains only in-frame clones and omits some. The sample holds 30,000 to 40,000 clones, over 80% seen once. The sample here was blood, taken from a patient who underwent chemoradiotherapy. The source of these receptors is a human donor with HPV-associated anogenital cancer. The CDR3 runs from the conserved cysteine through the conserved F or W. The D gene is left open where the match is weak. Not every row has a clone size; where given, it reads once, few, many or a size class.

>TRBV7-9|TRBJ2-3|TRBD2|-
CASSPGLAGGYLLTQYF
TGTGCCAGCAGCCCGGGACTAGCGGGGGGCTATTTACTTACGCAGTATTTT
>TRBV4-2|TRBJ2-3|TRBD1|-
CASSQQFLTGGDTQYF
TGTGCCAGCAGCCAACAATTCCTGACAGGGGGGGATACGCAGTATTTT
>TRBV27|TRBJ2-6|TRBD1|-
CASSSISRGNGANVLTF
TGTGCCAGCAGTTCAATCTCCAGGGGGAATGGGGCCAACGTCCTGACTTTC
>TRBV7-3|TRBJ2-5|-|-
CASSLLGGETQYF
TGTGCCAGCAGCTTATTAGGTGGGGAGACCCAGTACTTC
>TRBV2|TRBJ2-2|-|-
CASSHEKTNTGELFF
TGTGCCAGCAGTCACGAGAAGACGAACACCGGGGAGCTGTTTTTT
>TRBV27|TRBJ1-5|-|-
CASSLSAVSNQPQHF
TGTGCCAGCAGTTTATCGGCAGTTAGCAATCAGCCCCAGCATTTT
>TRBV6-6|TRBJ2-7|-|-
CAAAGDGGYEQYF
TGTGCTGCAGCCGGGGACGGGGGATACGAGCAGTACTTC
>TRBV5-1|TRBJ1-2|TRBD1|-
CASRGTGFTF
TGCGCCAGCAGAGGGACAGGGTTTACCTTC
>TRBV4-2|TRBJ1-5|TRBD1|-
CASSQDRQGNQPQHF
TGTGCCAGCAGCCAAGATAGACAGGGTAATCAGCCCCAGCATTTT
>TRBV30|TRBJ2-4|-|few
CAWSEDRQAKNIQYF
TGTGCCTGGAGTGAAGACCGCCAGGCCAAAAACATTCAGTACTTC
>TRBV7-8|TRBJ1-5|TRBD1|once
CASSPLRQGGVPQHF
TGTGCCAGCAGCCCCCTCCGGCAGGGGGGTGTGCCCCAGCATTTT
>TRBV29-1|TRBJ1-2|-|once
CSVERQTDGYTF
TGCAGCGTTGAACGACAGACCGATGGCTACACCTTC
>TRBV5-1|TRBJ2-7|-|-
CASRTGPYYEQYF
TGCGCCAGCAGAACCGGGCCCTACTACGAGCAGTACTTC
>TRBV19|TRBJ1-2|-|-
CASSIGGGRNYGYTF
TGTGCCAGTAGTATCGGCGGGGGTCGCAACTATGGCTACACCTTC
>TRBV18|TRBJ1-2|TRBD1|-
CASSHALPGTGGGYTF
TGTGCCAGCTCACACGCCTTACCCGGGACAGGTGGTGGCTACACCTTC
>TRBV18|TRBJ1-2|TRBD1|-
CASSPPNRGDYGYTF
TGTGCCAGCTCACCACCGAACAGGGGGGACTATGGCTACACCTTC
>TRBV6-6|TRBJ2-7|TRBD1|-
CASRPGQGTYEQYF
TGTGCCAGCAGACCCGGACAGGGAACCTACGAGCAGTACTTC
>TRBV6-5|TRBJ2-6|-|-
CASSYGGNGANVLTF
TGTGCCAGCAGTTACGGGGGGAACGGGGCCAACGTCCTGACTTTC
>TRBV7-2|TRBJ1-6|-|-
CASSLVQGSPPLHF
TGTGCCAGCAGCTTAGTGCAGGGGAGTCCACCCCTCCACTTT
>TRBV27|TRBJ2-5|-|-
CASSLRDNQETQYF
TGTGCCAGCAGTTTGAGGGACAACCAAGAGACCCAGTACTTC
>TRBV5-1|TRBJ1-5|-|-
CASSLGTGAGSQPQHF
TGCGCCAGCAGCTTGGGTACCGGGGCAGGGTCTCAGCCCCAGCATTTT
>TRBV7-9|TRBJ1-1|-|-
CASSRRQSMNTEAFF
TGTGCCAGCAGCAGACGACAGAGCATGAACACTGAAGCTTTCTTT
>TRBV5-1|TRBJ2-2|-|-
CASSIQGPPGELFF
TGCGCCAGCAGTATACAGGGCCCTCCCGGGGAGCTGTTTTTT
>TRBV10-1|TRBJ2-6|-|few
CASSEAGANVLTF
TGCGCCAGCAGTGAGGCAGGGGCCAACGTCCTGACTTTC
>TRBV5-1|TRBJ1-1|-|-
CASSTLFGLETEAFF
TGCGCCAGCAGTACCCTCTTCGGCTTAGAGACTGAAGCTTTCTTT
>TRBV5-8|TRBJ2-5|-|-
CASSFRRQETQYF
TGTGCCAGCAGCTTCCGGAGACAAGAGACCCAGTACTTC
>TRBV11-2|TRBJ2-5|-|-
CASSSPETQYF
TGTGCCAGCAGCTCGCCGGAGACCCAGTACTTC
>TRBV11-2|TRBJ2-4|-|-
CASSANTRPDIQYF
TGTGCCAGCAGCGCAAACACCCGCCCGGACATTCAGTACTTC
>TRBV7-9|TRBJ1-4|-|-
CASSLKVRATNEKLFF
TGTGCCAGCAGCTTAAAGGTCCGCGCAACTAATGAAAAACTGTTTTTT
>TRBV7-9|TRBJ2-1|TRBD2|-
CASSPQRLAGSYNEQFF
TGTGCCAGCAGCCCCCAACGACTAGCGGGCTCCTACAATGAGCAGTTCTTC
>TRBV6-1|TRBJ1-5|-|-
CASQRANQPQHF
TGTGCCAGCCAGCGGGCGAATCAGCCCCAGCATTTT
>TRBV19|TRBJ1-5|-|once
CASIYNPASNQPQHF
TGTGCCAGTATCTATAACCCAGCGTCCAATCAGCCCCAGCATTTT
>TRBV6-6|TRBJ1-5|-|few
CASSPPNQPQHF
TGTGCCAGCAGTCCCCCGAATCAGCCCCAGCATTTT
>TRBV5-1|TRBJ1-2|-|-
CASSPTPTQNYGYTF
TGCGCCAGCAGCCCAACTCCCACACAGAACTATGGCTACACCTTC
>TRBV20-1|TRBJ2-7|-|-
CSATRGGGQYF
TGCAGTGCTACCCGCGGAGGAGGGCAGTACTTC
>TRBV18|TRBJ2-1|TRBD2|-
CASSPTNAGGGYSLRFF
TGTGCCAGCTCACCAACTAATGCCGGGGGGGGATACTCTCTCCGGTTCTTC